This T cell receptor beta chain comes out of a study of shared clonotypes between healthy human individuals. Germline CDR1 KGHSY, CDR2 FQNENV. The V and J ends lost 2 bases and 2 bases, in that order; junction bases with no gene match: 3. The CDR3 covers 15 residues. Method: immunoSEQ multiplex PCR; TCRdb's copy keeps in-frame clones and lacks some. In the table there are around 2.1 million clones, about 92% of which are singletons. Naivety among CD8 cells was defined by CD45RO negativity and positive CCR7 selection, thereby excluding terminally differentiated effector memory CD45RA+ cells. Sequencing input: naive CD8+ T cells from PBMCs. V usage is TRBV16 and J usage is TRBJ2-1, with TRBD2 matching 7 bases. The TCR was taken from a young man in good health. Some clones in this sample may be carry-over from other donors' samples. The CDR3 is CASSQGDYAYNEQFF. The CDR3 nucleotides are TGTGCCAGCAGCCAAGGGGACTATGCCTACAATGAGCAGTTCTTC.